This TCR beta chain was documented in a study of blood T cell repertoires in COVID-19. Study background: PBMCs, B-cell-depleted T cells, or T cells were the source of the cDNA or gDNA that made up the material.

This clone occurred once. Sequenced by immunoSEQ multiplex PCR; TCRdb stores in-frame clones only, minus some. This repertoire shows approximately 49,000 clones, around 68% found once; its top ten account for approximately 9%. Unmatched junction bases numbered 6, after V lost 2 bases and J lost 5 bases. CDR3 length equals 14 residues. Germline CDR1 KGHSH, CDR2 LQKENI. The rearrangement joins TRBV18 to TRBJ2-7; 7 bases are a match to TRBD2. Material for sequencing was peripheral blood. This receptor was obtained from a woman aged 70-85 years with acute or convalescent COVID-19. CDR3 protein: CASSPSTSGDEQYF. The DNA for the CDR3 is TGTGCCAGCTCACCATCAACGAGCGGGGACGAGCAGTACTTC.